A selection of T cell receptor beta chains follows, all from one sample in a study of vaccination effects on CD4 cells after COVID-19. Sequenced by immunoSEQ multiplex PCR; TCRdb stores in-frame clones only, minus some. The table lists about 41,000 clones, around three quarters of them singletons. Their antigens remain unidentified. This material consisted of CD4+ T cells from PBMCs cultured with HCoV-NL63 spike peptides, taken before COVID-19 vaccination. The receptors stem from a human donor who received a COVID-19 vaccine. The conserved cysteine and the conserved F or W are not part of the CDR3 here.

CDR3: ASSPGLGAGKANYGYT
length: 16
J: TRBJ1-2
V: TRBV4-1

CDR3: ASSYVRGTQY
length: 10
J: TRBJ2-5
V: TRBV6-2/TRBV6-3

CDR3: ASSLDLRGGRTGELF
length: 15
J: TRBJ2-2
V: TRBV11-2

CDR3: ATSDRGTPYEYTQY
length: 14
J: TRBJ2-3
V: TRBV24-1

CDR3: ASTRGIEAF
length: 9
J: TRBJ1-1
V: TRBV19

CDR3: ASSRTSGGASTDTQY
length: 15
J: TRBJ2-3
V: TRBV9

CDR3: ASRGRGTAETQY
length: 12
J: TRBJ2-5
V: TRBV2

CDR3: SASGRVGTDTQY
length: 12
J: TRBJ2-3
V: TRBV20-1

CDR3: ASSSNTEAF
length: 9
J: TRBJ1-1
V: TRBV28

CDR3: ASSSRGGAGTQY
length: 12
J: TRBJ2-3
V: TRBV5-6

CDR3: ASSLYLFGAQVNTQY
length: 15
J: TRBJ2-3
V: TRBV7-9

CDR3: ASSPGPFGDTTIY
length: 13
J: TRBJ1-3
V: TRBV18

CDR3: ASRGTLSIYGYT
length: 12
J: TRBJ1-2
V: TRBV27

CDR3: ATHSKGTQETQY
length: 12
J: TRBJ2-5
V: TRBV5-4

CDR3: ASRGTGISNSPLH
length: 13
J: TRBJ1-6
V: TRBV6-4

CDR3: ASSEFRDTNYGYT
length: 13
J: TRBJ1-2
V: TRBV10-1

CDR3: ASSSQARSLQY
length: 11
J: TRBJ2-5
V: TRBV19

CDR3: ASSRVGLNTEAF
length: 12
J: TRBJ1-1
V: TRBV6-5

CDR3: ASSPRTDTQY
length: 10
J: TRBJ2-3
V: TRBV7-8

CDR3: ASAMTDTQY
length: 9
J: TRBJ2-3
V: TRBV12-3/TRBV12-4

CDR3: ASSLVGGLNTEAF
length: 13
J: TRBJ1-1
V: TRBV5-1

CDR3: ASSGGSAGPRETQY
length: 14
J: TRBJ2-5
V: TRBV6-1

CDR3: ASSKGEADTQY
length: 11
J: TRBJ2-3
V: TRBV19

CDR3: ATSAKGQGQETQY
length: 13
J: TRBJ2-5
V: TRBV24-1

CDR3: ASNLQGVGRNEKLF
length: 14
J: TRBJ1-4
V: TRBV2

CDR3: ASSTGTDGNTIY
length: 12
J: TRBJ1-3
V: TRBV6-6

CDR3: ASSAGNDRVNGYT
length: 13
J: TRBJ1-2
V: TRBV5-5

CDR3: ASSQRAVLRGNTIY
length: 14
J: TRBJ1-3
V: TRBV3-1/TRBV3-2

CDR3: ASTPGGSTWEKLF
length: 13
J: TRBJ1-4
V: TRBV19

CDR3: ASSFVTSGTDTQY
length: 13
J: TRBJ2-3
V: TRBV5-5

CDR3: ASSRGTGPRGYT
length: 12
J: TRBJ1-2
V: TRBV19

CDR3: ASSLRTGVGGYT
length: 12
J: TRBJ1-2
V: TRBV19

CDR3: ASSLAPPGGQYNEQF
length: 15
J: TRBJ2-1
V: TRBV11-2

CDR3: ASSQGPSSYGYT
length: 12
J: TRBJ1-2
V: TRBV3-1/TRBV3-2

CDR3: ASSPSGLGELF
length: 11
J: TRBJ2-2
V: TRBV6-2/TRBV6-3

CDR3: ASSVLGVPGETQY
length: 13
J: TRBJ2-5
V: TRBV7-7

CDR3: ASSLGGEGGETQY
length: 13
J: TRBJ2-5
V: TRBV5-1

CDR3: ASRQSTDTQY
length: 10
J: TRBJ2-3
V: TRBV28

CDR3: ASSLIDSGGYGYT
length: 13
J: TRBJ1-2
V: TRBV7-2

CDR3: ASSLAGTGGHSPLH
length: 14
J: TRBJ1-6
V: TRBV7-2

CDR3: ASSFVSGYGYT
length: 11
J: TRBJ1-2
V: TRBV5-5

CDR3: ASVENTEAF
length: 9
J: TRBJ1-1
V: TRBV2

CDR3: ASSDNTGGNTEAF
length: 13
J: TRBJ1-1
V: TRBV6-4

CDR3: ASRTGREKLF
length: 10
J: TRBJ1-4
V: TRBV7-9

CDR3: ASSSAASTDTQY
length: 12
J: TRBJ2-3
V: TRBV5-1

CDR3: AWSVGRRQETQY
length: 12
J: TRBJ2-5
V: TRBV30

CDR3: ASSSLAGVLNEQF
length: 13
J: TRBJ2-1
V: TRBV27

CDR3: ASGLSTGRLQTQY
length: 13
J: TRBJ2-5
V: TRBV5-1

CDR3: ASSEGSNGYT
length: 10
J: TRBJ1-2
V: TRBV10-1

CDR3: ASSPDRGHVYGYT
length: 13
J: TRBJ1-2
V: TRBV6-2/TRBV6-3

CDR3: ASSPGDYGYT
length: 10
J: TRBJ1-2
V: TRBV18

CDR3: ASSLEAGAPDTQY
length: 13
J: TRBJ2-3
V: TRBV5-1

CDR3: ASSEVLGVSPGELF
length: 14
J: TRBJ2-2
V: TRBV6-1

CDR3: ASSEGGIAKNIQY
length: 13
J: TRBJ2-4
V: TRBV6-1

CDR3: ASSEESGANVLT
length: 12
J: TRBJ2-6
V: TRBV7-9

CDR3: AWRVGNNEQF
length: 10
J: TRBJ2-1
V: TRBV30

CDR3: ASSVGLARGPTDTQY
length: 15
J: TRBJ2-3
V: TRBV9

CDR3: ASSGQVLGTDTQY
length: 13
J: TRBJ2-3
V: TRBV3-1/TRBV3-2

CDR3: ASAEQGTNTGELF
length: 13
J: TRBJ2-2
V: TRBV6-5